The clone carrying this T cell receptor (beta chain) was observed at least ten times. What it recognizes is unknown. This CDR3 contains 14 residues. Germline values: CDR1 SNHLY, CDR2 FYNNEI. The ends lost 5 bases at V and 3 bases at J; junction bases unmatched: 3. The sample is drawn from a study of T cells in Graves' hyperthyroidism and ophthalmopathy. Exclusion of a patient resulted from uncontrolled infection, other autoimmune disease, pregnancy or lactation. The study, taken as a whole, reports: The model anticipated ophthalmopathy a median around six months pre-onset. The blood repertoire included most of the expanded thyroid clonotypes above 0.001.

Amplification of TCR beta CDR3 regions was performed using RNA transcripts as template. First-round RT-PCR targeting the TCR CDR3 was performed with the HTBI primer set. TCRdb used MiXCR to reprocess the multiplex PCR reads, holding one entry per CDR3 protein. The sample contains around 500,000 distinct CDR3 sequences, around a fifth of which appear only once. This TCR derives from a woman between 65 and 79 years old with Graves' ophthalmopathy. V is TRBV2 and J is TRBJ1-4, with 7 nucleotides matching TRBD1. The sample comprised blood. In DNA form, the CDR3 reads TGTGCCAGCAGTCTGACAGGGCCTAATGAAAAACTGTTTTTT. This gives the protein CASSLTGPNEKLFF.